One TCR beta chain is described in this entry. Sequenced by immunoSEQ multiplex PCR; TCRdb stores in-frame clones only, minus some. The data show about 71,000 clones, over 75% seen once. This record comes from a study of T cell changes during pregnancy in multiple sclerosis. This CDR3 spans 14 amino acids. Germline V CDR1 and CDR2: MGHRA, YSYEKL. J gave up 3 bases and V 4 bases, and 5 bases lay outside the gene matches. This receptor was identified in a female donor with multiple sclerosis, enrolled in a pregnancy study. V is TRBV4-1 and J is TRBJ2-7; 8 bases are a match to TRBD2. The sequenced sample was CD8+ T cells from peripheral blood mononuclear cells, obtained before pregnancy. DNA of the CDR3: TGCGCCAGCAGCCGCCTCGGGGGGGGCTACGAGCAGTACTTC. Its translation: CASSRLGGGYEQYF.